The 3 T cell receptor beta chains below all came from one sample that was sequenced in a study of control samples from healthy donors and cancer patients. The data were produced by immunoSEQ multiplex PCR, yet TCRdb's version contains in-frame clones alone and is incomplete. The sample has roughly 180,000 clones, 91% seen once. Sequencing used blood. All receptors come from a woman aged 40 to 50 in good health.

CDR3 DNA sequence: TGCAGTGCTAGGGGGGGCAGGGTGGCTTTCTTT. Its protein product is CSARGGRVAFF. V and J are TRBV20-1 and TRBJ1-1; a possible D gene is TRBD1 (6 bases). V was cut by 3 bases and J by 11 bases, with 13 bases left in between. The CDR3 consists of 11 residues. Germline values: CDR1 DFQATT, CDR2 SNEGSKA (reference sequence).

The V gene is TRBV6-5, the J gene TRBJ2-2; the D is unclear. V was clipped by 0 bases and J by 3 bases, with 2 bases between them. This CDR3 has 13 amino acids. Germline CDR1 reads MNHEY; CDR2 reads SVGAGI. The CDR3 is CASSYSYTGELFF. The CDR3 nucleotides are TGTGCCAGCAGTTACTCTTACACCGGGGAGCTGTTTTTT.

The chain joins TRBV2 to TRBJ2-1; D is unclear. The CDR3 totals 13 residues. V lost 6 bases and J lost 2, with 8 bases in between. Germline values: CDR1 SNHLY, CDR2 FYNNEI. The CDR3 protein is CASRTPAYNEQFF. In DNA, the CDR3 is TGTGCCAGCAGAACACCAGCCTACAATGAGCAGTTCTTC. Full variable domain (outside the CDR3, taken from reference TRBV2 and TRBJ2-1): EPEVTQTPSHQVTQMGQEVILRCVPISNHLYFYWYRQILGQKVEFLVSFYNNEISEKSEIFDDQFSVERPDGSNFTLKIRSTKLEDSAMYFCASRTPAYNEQFFGPGTRLTVL.